The 30 T cell receptor beta chains listed next were all sequenced from one sample in a study of blood T cell repertoires in COVID-19. The protocol was immunoSEQ multiplex PCR, while the TCRdb copy is restricted to in-frame clones and leaves out a portion. Of 110,000 to 150,000 clones in the sample, approximately 73% were seen once. The sequenced sample consisted of peripheral blood. These receptor sequences come from a man aged 55 to 69 with acute or convalescent COVID-19.

There are many counts of this clone. The chain recombines TRBV3-1 (or the pseudogene TRBV3-2) with TRBJ1-4, with D maybe TRBD1 (6 bases). This CDR3 is built from 18 residues. V lost 0 bases, J lost 5 bases, and 19 bases lay in between. Germline V gives CDR1 LGHDT, CDR2 YNNKEL (reference sequence). The CDR3 DNA reads as TGTGCCAGCAGCCAAGAGGGGCAGGTTTGGGGGCTGAATGAAAAACTGTTTTTT. Translating gives CASSQEGQVWGLNEKLFF.

The rearrangement uses TRBV19 and TRBJ1-2; D is perhaps TRBD1 (5 bases). The V end lost 6 bases, the J end lost 8 bases, and 16 bases lay between the germline ends. The CDR3 is made up of 13 amino acids. Germline V CDR1 and CDR2: LNHDA, SQIVND (reference sequence). The CDR3 loop is CASRSRQGGGYTF. The CDR3 region has the DNA TGTGCCAGTAGATCAAGGCAGGGCGGAGGCTACACCTTC.

The rearrangement joins TRBV11-3 to TRBJ1-1; 7 bases are shared with TRBD1. V shed 1 base and J 4 bases; nucleotides not matched to a gene: 3. The CDR3 runs to 14 residues. Germline loops: CDR1 SGHNT, CDR2 YENEEA. CDR3 DNA: TGTGCCAGCAGCTTAGGAGGGACAGCCACTGAAGCTTTCTTT. Protein product: CASSLGGTATEAFF. Using reference TRBV11-3 and TRBJ1-1 for the parts outside the CDR3, the full variable domain is EAGVVQSPRYKIIEKKQPVAFWCNPISGHNTLYWYLQNLGQGPELLIRYENEEAVDDSQLPKDRFSAERLKGVDSTLKIQPAELGDSAVYLCASSLGGTATEAFFGQGTRLTVV.

The chain recombines TRBV30 with TRBJ1-6; D is undetermined. The CDR3 covers 13 residues. V lost 0 bases, J lost 4 bases, and 4 bases lay in between. The germline gives CDR1 GTSNPN, CDR2 SVGIG (reference sequence). The CDR3 is CAWSVNYNSPLHF. The CDR3 nucleotides are TGTGCCTGGAGTGTCAATTATAATTCACCCCTCCACTTT.

J is TRBJ2-1 and V is TRBV30, with 7 bases that match TRBD2. This CDR3 comprises 16 residues. Germline V gene data show CDR1 as GTSNPN and CDR2 as SVGIG (reference sequence). V lost 0 bases, J lost 0 bases, and 5 bases stayed unmatched. The CDR3 protein is CAWSVLASGSYNEQFF. CDR3 nucleotide sequence: TGTGCCTGGAGTGTATTGGCTAGCGGCTCCTACAATGAGCAGTTCTTC.

The chain uses TRBV25-1 and TRBJ2-5; tentative D call: TRBD2 (5 bases). CDR1 is MGHDK, CDR2 SYGVNS, per germline. The CDR3 consists of 14 residues. Trimming removed 2 bases at V and 2 bases at J, with 9 bases between. Here the CDR3 reads CASSERGHQETQYF. The DNA of the CDR3 is TGTGCCAGCAGTGAACGGGGTCATCAAGAGACCCAGTACTTC. Full variable domain (missing parts from reference TRBV25-1 and TRBJ2-5): EADIYQTPRYLVIGTGKKITLECSQTMGHDKMYWYQQDPGMELHLIHYSYGVNSTEKGDLSSESTVSRIRTEHFPLTLESARPSHTSQYLCASSERGHQETQYFGPGTRLLVL.

A few counts support this clone. This chain joins TRBV7-8 and TRBJ2-7; a possible D gene is TRBD2 (6 bases). Trimming stripped 5 bases from V and 6 bases from J, with 20 bases between. This CDR3 spans 15 amino acids. From germline, CDR1 is SGHVS and CDR2 FQNEAQ. CDR3 DNA sequence: TGTGCCAGCAGCGGACCGGGACGGAGGGGAGGCGAGCAGTACTTC. Amino acid sequence: CASSGPGRRGGEQYF.

The CDR3 nucleotides read TGCAGCGTTGAAGGGGGCGGGGTGGCGGATGGCTACACCTTC. Its translation is CSVEGGGVADGYTF. This chain links TRBV29-1 with TRBJ1-2, with D maybe TRBD1 (5 bases). The CDR3 runs to 14 residues. V was clipped by 1 base and J by 6 bases, with 15 bases between them. Per germline, CDR1 SQVTM and CDR2 ANQGSEA.

This rearrangement joins TRBV4-1 to TRBJ2-7; D may be TRBD2 (8 bases). This CDR3 is 15 amino acids long. Germline V CDR1 and CDR2: MGHRA, YSYEKL. V gave up 1 base and J gave up 3 bases, with 13 bases separating them. The CDR3 spells CASSQVSGTDYEQYF. CDR3 nucleotides: TGCGCCAGCAGCCAAGTTAGCGGGACAGACTACGAGCAGTACTTC.

This clone has a handful of counts. The chain has TRBV11-2 and TRBJ2-3; D unclear. V was trimmed by 5 bases and J by 4 bases, leaving 7 bases between them. CDR1 SGHAT and CDR2 FQNNGV come from the germline V gene. The CDR3 sequence is 12 residues long. CDR3 coding DNA: TGTGCCAGCAGCACCCGGGCAGATACGCAGTATTTT. Protein sequence: CASSTRADTQYF. Drawing the rest from reference TRBV11-2 and TRBJ2-3, the complete variable domain is EAGVAQSPRYKIIEKRQSVAFWCNPISGHATLYWYQQILGQGPKLLIQFQNNGVVDDSQLPKDRFSAERLKGVDSTLKIQPAKLEDSAVYLCASSTRADTQYFGPGTRLTVL.

The chain has TRBV14 and TRBJ2-7; 7 bases line up with TRBD1. The germline V gene has CDR1 SGHDN and CDR2 FVKESK. Losses at the gene ends were 9 bases for V and 2 bases for J; bases not matched to a gene: 7. The CDR3 covers 13 residues. CDR3 region: CASCWTGTYEQYF. For the CDR3, the DNA is TGTGCCAGTTGCTGGACAGGCACCTACGAGCAGTACTTC.

The rearrangement links TRBV7-2 to TRBJ2-2, with D uncertain. The CDR3 covers 14 residues. The V and J ends lost 4 bases and 6 bases respectively, with 12 bases between them. The germline gives CDR1 SGHTA, CDR2 FQGNSA. In DNA, the CDR3 is TGTGCCAGCAGCTCCACTCTTAACCCCGGGGAGCTGTTTTTT. Amino acids: CASSSTLNPGELFF.

In its sample, this clone was seen once. The chain recombines TRBV18 with TRBJ1-3, with TRBD1 matching 8 bases. V dropped 3 bases and J dropped 4; count of bases not matched to a gene: 5. Germline V CDR1 and CDR2: KGHSH, LQKENI. The CDR3 covers 15 residues. For the CDR3, the DNA is TGTGCCAGCTCACCGACAGGGGATCTAGGAAACACCATATATTTT. This sequence encodes CASSPTGDLGNTIYF.

To note about this clone: The junction departs from germline at one end; a sequencing error may be responsible. The chain combines TRBV7-7 with TRBJ2-3, with 15 bases that match TRBD2. In germline, CDR1 is SSHAT, CDR2 FNYEAQ (reference sequence). This CDR3 has 15 amino acids. The CDR3 sequence: CASSSGLAGGGTQYF. In nucleotides, the CDR3 is TGTGCTAGCAGCTCGGGACTAGCGGGAGGCGGTACGCAGTATTTT.

J is TRBJ2-3 and V is TRBV27, with 11 bases that match TRBD2. This CDR3 is built from 15 residues. Germline trimming cut 5 bases from V and 4 bases from J; bases unmatched to any gene: 5. Per germline, CDR1 MNHEY and CDR2 SMNVEV (reference sequence). In DNA, the CDR3 is TGTGCCAGCAGTCCCTTAGCGGGAGGGGCAGATACGCAGTATTTT. The encoded protein is CASSPLAGGADTQYF.

Note on this clone: Other nucleotide sequences in the sample specify the same CDR3. This chain uses TRBV18 with TRBJ2-3; 8 nucleotides align to TRBD1. Trimming removed 3 bases from V and 1 base from J; junction bases left unmatched: 0. The CDR3 is 14 residues long. CDR1 and CDR2 from the germline V gene are KGHSH and LQKENI. CDR3: CASSPGQGTDTQYF. CDR3 nucleotide sequence: TGTGCCAGCTCACCGGGACAGGGCACAGATACGCAGTATTTT.

The chain combines TRBV6-5 with TRBJ1-5; 8 bases line up with TRBD1. CDR3 length: 14 amino acids. Germline CDR1 reads MNHEY; CDR2 reads SVGAGI. V lost 6 bases, J lost 3 bases, and 4 bases stayed unmatched. CDR3 DNA: TGTGCCAGCAGCTTGGACAGGGTCAATCAGCCCCAGCATTTT. Translating gives CASSLDRVNQPQHF.

The chain recombines TRBV3-1 (or the pseudogene TRBV3-2) with TRBJ2-1; 9 bases map to TRBD2. This CDR3 comprises 15 residues. Germline V gives CDR1 LGHDT, CDR2 YNNKEL (reference sequence). The J segment lost 5 bases and the V segment lost 3 bases, leaving 5 bases of the junction unmatched. CDR3 coding DNA: TGTGCCAGCAGCCAGCCGGGACTAGCCCACAATGAGCAGTTCTTC. Residues: CASSQPGLAHNEQFF.

The chain combines TRBV18 with TRBJ2-1; 8 positions agree with TRBD1. Germline-derived CDR1 and CDR2 are KGHSH and LQKENI. The CDR3 runs to 16 residues. J was trimmed by 4 bases and V by 0 bases; bases with no gene match: 5. Here the CDR3 reads CASSPPGRGLYNEQFF. The CDR3 nucleotides read TGTGCCAGCTCACCACCGGGCAGGGGGCTTTACAATGAGCAGTTCTTC.

Only one count was recorded for this clone. The V gene is TRBV5-1, the J gene TRBJ2-7, with TRBD1 matching 11 bases. There are 15 residues in the CDR3. Losses at the gene ends were 1 base for V and 3 bases for J; bases not matched to a gene: 3. The germline CDR1 and CDR2 sequences are SGHRS and YFSETQ. CDR3 bases: TGCGCCAGCAGCTTGACCGGGACAGGGGGCTACGAGCAGTACTTC. Its protein is CASSLTGTGGYEQYF.

The CDR3 sequence: CASSLDGTGGFYEQYF. The CDR3 DNA reads as TGCGCCAGCAGCTTGGACGGGACAGGGGGATTCTACGAGCAGTACTTC. The V gene is TRBV5-1, the J gene TRBJ2-7; 11 bases map to TRBD1. With V trimmed by 0 bases and J by 3 bases, 5 bases remained unmatched. The CDR3 runs 16 residues. Germline CDR1 and CDR2: SGHRS and YFSETQ.

This clone was seen just once. The chain is built from TRBV10-3 and TRBJ1-3; D is unresolved. V was cut by 9 bases and J by 0 bases, with 6 bases left in between. Germline lookup yields CDR1 ENHRY and CDR2 SYGVKD. This CDR3 comprises 12 residues. The CDR3 nucleotides read TGTGCCATGGGCAGCTCTGGAAACACCATATATTTT. Protein sequence: CAMGSSGNTIYF.

V is TRBV3-1 (or the pseudogene TRBV3-2) and J is TRBJ2-5, with D possibly matching TRBD1 (5 bases). The CDR3 covers 12 residues. Germline V lookup: CDR1 LGHDT, CDR2 YNNKEL (reference sequence). V dropped 1 base and J dropped 7 bases, with 7 bases sitting between them. CDR3 sequence reads: CASSQGGGTQYF. CDR3 bases: TGTGCCAGCAGCCAAGGGGGCGGGACCCAGTACTTC.

V gene TRBV6-5 combines with J gene TRBJ1-1; a weak D match, TRBD1 (6 bases). The germline V gene has CDR1 MNHEY and CDR2 SVGAGI. The CDR3 has 15 amino acids. V dropped 0 bases and J dropped 1 base, with 9 bases sitting between them. CDR3 in amino acids: CASSYSQGWNTEAFF. DNA of the CDR3: TGTGCCAGCAGTTACTCGCAGGGGTGGAACACTGAAGCTTTCTTT.

The chain links TRBV4-1 to TRBJ1-5; no firm D call. V gave up 3 bases and J gave up 0 bases, with 12 bases separating them. The CDR3 runs to 16 residues. Germline values: CDR1 MGHRA, CDR2 YSYEKL. For the CDR3, the DNA is TGCGCCAGCAGCCACTTATACAGATATAGCAATCAGCCCCAGCATTTT. This gives the protein CASSHLYRYSNQPQHF.

The chain has TRBV4-1 and TRBJ2-1; 8 bases align to TRBD2. This CDR3 is built from 16 residues. CDR1 is MGHRA, CDR2 YSYEKL, per germline. Trimming at V came to 2 bases and at J to 6 bases, leaving 9 bases not matched to a gene. CDR3 protein: CASSQNRGLGLNEQFF. The CDR3 DNA follows: TGCGCCAGCAGCCAAAATCGGGGACTAGGACTCAATGAGCAGTTCTTC.

This chain's CDR3 is CASSPGQGSWEQYF. The CDR3 nucleotides are TGCGCCAGCAGCCCCGGGCAGGGTTCTTGGGAGCAGTACTTC. The chain uses TRBV5-1 and TRBJ2-7; D is possibly TRBD1 (5 bases). The CDR3 covers 14 residues. Germline CDR1 is SGHRS and CDR2 is YFSETQ. V was shortened by 4 bases and J by 7 bases, with 18 bases between the two germline ends.

This clone was observed many times. V gene TRBV1 combines with J gene TRBJ1-6; TRBD1 is the table's D call, not checked against the DNA. TRBV1 is a pseudogene locus. This CDR3 has 16 amino acids. The CDR3 loop reads CTPKGDRGSNWSPLHF. The CDR3 DNA follows: TGCACCCCCAAGGGAGACAGGGGGAGCAATTGGTCACCCCTCCACTTT.

Only a few counts were recorded for this clone. The gene calls are TRBV7-9 and TRBJ2-7, with D unclear. V gave up 3 bases and J gave up 0 bases, with 9 bases separating them. This CDR3 region has 14 residues. CDR1 and CDR2 (germline): SEHNR, FQNEAQ (reference sequence). CDR3 coding DNA: TGTGCCAGCAGCTTCACAAGTTCCTCCTACGAGCAGTACTTC. It yields the protein CASSFTSSSYEQYF.

The rearrangement uses TRBV7-9 and TRBJ2-5, with a tentative D call TRBD2 (6 bases). Germline CDR1 reads SEHNR; CDR2 reads FQNEAQ (reference sequence). V gave up 1 base and J gave up 3 bases, with 15 bases separating them. The length of the CDR3 is 16 residues. The CDR3 spells CASSLVGGDAEETQYF. In DNA form, the CDR3 reads TGTGCCAGCAGCTTAGTTGGAGGGGATGCAGAAGAGACCCAGTACTTC.